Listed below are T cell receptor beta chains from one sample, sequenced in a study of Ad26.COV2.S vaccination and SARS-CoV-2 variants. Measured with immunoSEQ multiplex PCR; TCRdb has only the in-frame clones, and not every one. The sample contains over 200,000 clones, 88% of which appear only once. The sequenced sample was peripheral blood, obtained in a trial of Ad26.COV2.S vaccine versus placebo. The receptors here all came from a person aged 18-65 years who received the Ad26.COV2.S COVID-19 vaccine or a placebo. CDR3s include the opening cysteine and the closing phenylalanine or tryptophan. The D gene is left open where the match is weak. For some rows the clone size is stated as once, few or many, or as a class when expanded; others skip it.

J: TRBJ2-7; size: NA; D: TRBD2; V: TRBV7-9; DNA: TGTGCCAGCAGCTTGGGAGGGGATGCCTACGAGCAGTACTTC; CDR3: CASSLGGDAYEQYF
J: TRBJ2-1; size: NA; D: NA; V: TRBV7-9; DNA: TGTGCCAGCAGCTTAACCGGCGGGAACCTTAACAATGAGCAGTTCTTC; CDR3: CASSLTGGNLNNEQFF
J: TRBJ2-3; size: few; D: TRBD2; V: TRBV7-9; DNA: TGTGCCAGCAGCTTACCCCGAGGGGCGGGAGAAGGCACAGATACGCAGTATTTT; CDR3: CASSLPRGAGEGTDTQYF
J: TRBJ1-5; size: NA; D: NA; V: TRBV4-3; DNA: TGCGCCAGCAGCCGCGATTGGGGGATCGATCAGCCCCAGCATTTT; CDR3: CASSRDWGIDQPQHF
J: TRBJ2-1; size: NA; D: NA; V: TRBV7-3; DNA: TGTGCCAGCAGCTTAAAAGCGTTCGGGGGAGAGCAGTTCTTC; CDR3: CASSLKAFGGEQFF
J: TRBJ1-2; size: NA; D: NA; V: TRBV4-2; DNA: TGTGCCAGCAGCCAAGTTGAGCAGAAAGCTAACTATGGCTACACCTTC; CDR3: CASSQVEQKANYGYTF
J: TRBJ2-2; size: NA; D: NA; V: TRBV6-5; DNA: TGTGCCAGCAGTCTCTCGACGTACCGGGAGCTGTTTTTT; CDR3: CASSLSTYRELFF
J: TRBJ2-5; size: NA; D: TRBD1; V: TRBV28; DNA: TGTGCCAGCAAACAGGGGTGGTTTAAGACCCAGTACTTC; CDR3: CASKQGWFKTQYF
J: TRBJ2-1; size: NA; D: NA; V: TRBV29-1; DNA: TGCAGCGTTGGGGACCGATCCTACAATGAGCAGTTCTTC; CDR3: CSVGDRSYNEQFF
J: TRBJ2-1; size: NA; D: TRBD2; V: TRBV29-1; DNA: TGCAGCGTTGATGGGACTAGCGGGGGCCCCAATGAGCAGTTCTTC; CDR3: CSVDGTSGGPNEQFF
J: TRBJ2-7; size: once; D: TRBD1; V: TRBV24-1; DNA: TGTGCCACCAGTGACCCGGACAGGGGCTCCTACGAGCAGTACTTC; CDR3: CATSDPDRGSYEQYF
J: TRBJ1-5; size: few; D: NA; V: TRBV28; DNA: TGTGCCAGCAGGGGAGGGATTCAGCCCCAGCATTTT; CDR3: CASRGGIQPQHF
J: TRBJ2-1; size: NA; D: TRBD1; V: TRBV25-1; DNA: TGTGCCAGCAGTGAGACAGGGGCCTCTTCCTACAATGAGCAGTTCTTC; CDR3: CASSETGASSYNEQFF
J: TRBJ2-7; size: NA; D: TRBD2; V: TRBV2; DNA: TGTGCCAGCAGTGAAGCGTGGGGACTAGCGGGGTTCGAGCAGTACTTC; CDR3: CASSEAWGLAGFEQYF
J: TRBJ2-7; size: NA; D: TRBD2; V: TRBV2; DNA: TGTGCCAGCAGTGAAACGGCTAGCGGAGCGTACGAGCAGTACTTC; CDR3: CASSETASGAYEQYF
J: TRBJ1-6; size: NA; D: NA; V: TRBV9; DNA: TGTGCCAGCAGCGTAGGTGGCAAGTATTCACCCCTCCACTTT; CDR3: CASSVGGKYSPLHF
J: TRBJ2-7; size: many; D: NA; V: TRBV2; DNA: TGTGCCAGCAATCACCGACAGGCTACCTACGAGCAGTACTTC; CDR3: CASNHRQATYEQYF
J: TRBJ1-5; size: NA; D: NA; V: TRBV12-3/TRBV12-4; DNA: TGTGCCAGCAGTTTTTCCACGTATCAGCCCCAGCATTTT; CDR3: CASSFSTYQPQHF
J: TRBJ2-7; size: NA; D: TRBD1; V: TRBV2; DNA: TGTGCCAGCAGTGTAGGGACAGTCTCCTACGAGCAGTACTTC; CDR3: CASSVGTVSYEQYF
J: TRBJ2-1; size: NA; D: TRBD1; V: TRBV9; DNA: TGTGCCAGCAGCCTTAAGGACAGGATCGACAATGAGCAGTTCTTC; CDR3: CASSLKDRIDNEQFF
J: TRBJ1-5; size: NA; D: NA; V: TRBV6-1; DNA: TGTGCCAGCAGTGAAGGGCAGTCTTATAGCCAGCCCCAGCATTTT; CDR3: CASSEGQSYSQPQHF
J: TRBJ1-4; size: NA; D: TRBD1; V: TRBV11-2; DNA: TGTGCCAGCAGCTTGAGACAGGGTTCTAATGAAAAACTGTTTTTT; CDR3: CASSLRQGSNEKLFF
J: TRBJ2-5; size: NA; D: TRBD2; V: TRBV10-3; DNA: TGTGCCATCAGTGGGGCTAGCGGAAATCAAGAGACCCAGTACTTC; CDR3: CAISGASGNQETQYF
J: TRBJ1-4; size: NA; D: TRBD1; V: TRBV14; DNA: TGTGCCAGCAGCCAAGATGAGGGGGCCCTTCTCTTATCTGGAAAACTGTTTTTT; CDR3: CASSQDEGALLLSGKLFF
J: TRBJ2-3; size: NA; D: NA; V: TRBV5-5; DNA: TGTGCCAGCAGCTTCACGGGGCACGACACAGATACGCAGTATTTT; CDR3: CASSFTGHDTDTQYF